This TCR beta chain derives from a study of control samples from healthy donors and cancer patients. The method was immunoSEQ multiplex PCR; TCRdb's version includes in-frame clones alone and lacks a portion of them. The sample contains around 81,000 clones, roughly 93% of which appear only once. From germline, CDR1 is SEHNR and CDR2 FQNEAQ (reference sequence). Trimming stripped 2 bases from V and 6 bases from J, with 8 bases between. This CDR3 is built from 13 residues. The V gene is TRBV7-9, the J gene TRBJ1-5; no definite D call. What was sequenced was blood. The receptor comes from a woman aged 25 to 39 in good health. The CDR3 is CASSLSGGQPQHF. DNA of the CDR3: TGTGCCAGCAGCTTATCGGGAGGTCAGCCCCAGCATTTT.